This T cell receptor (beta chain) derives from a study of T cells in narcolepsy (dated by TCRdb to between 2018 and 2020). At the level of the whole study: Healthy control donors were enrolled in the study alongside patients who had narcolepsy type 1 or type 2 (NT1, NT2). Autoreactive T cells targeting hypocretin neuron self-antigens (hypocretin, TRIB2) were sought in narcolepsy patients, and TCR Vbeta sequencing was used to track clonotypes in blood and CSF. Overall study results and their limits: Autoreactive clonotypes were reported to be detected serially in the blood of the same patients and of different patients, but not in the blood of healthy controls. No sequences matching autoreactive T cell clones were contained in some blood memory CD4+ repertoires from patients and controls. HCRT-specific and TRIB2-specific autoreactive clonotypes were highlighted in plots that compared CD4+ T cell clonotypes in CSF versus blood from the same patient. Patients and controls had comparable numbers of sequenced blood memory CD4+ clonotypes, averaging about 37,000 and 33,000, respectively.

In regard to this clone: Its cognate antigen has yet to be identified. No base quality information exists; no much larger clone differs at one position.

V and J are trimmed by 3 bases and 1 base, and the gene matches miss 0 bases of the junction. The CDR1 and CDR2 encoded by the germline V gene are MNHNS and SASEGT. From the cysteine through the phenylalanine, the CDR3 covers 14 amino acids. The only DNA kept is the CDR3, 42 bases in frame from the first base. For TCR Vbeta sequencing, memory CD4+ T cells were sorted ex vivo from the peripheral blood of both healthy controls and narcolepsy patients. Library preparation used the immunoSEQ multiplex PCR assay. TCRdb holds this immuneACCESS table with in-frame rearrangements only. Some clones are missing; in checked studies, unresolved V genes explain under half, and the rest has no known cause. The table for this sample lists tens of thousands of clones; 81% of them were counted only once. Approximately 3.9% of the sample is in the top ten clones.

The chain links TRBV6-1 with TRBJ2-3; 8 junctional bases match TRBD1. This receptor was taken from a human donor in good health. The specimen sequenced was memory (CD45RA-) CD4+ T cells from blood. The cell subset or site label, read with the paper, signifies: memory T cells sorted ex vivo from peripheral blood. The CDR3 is CASSETGGTDTQYF. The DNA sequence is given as TGTGCCAGCAGTGAGACAGGGGGCACAGATACGCAGTATTTT.